This TCR beta chain was sequenced during a study of CD8 T cells in Susac syndrome. Findings and caveats of the study: The study recognized that the number of individuals in its TCR sequencing and HLA analysis was relatively small.

On this clonotype: What it recognizes is unknown.

The CDR3 sequence is 14 residues long. V was trimmed by 2 bases and J by 4 bases, leaving 9 bases between them. Germline V gene lookup returns CDR1 LNHNV and CDR2 YYDKDF (reference sequence). In blood CD8+ and CD4+ T cells, TCR beta underwent sequencing. In the multiple sclerosis control group, patients were treatment-naive and had stable or active relapsing-remitting disease. Random hexamers served to reverse transcribe roughly 0.45 to 1 ug RNA. The CDR3 of TCR beta was amplified by immunoSEQ multiplex PCR across 54 Vbeta and 13 Jbeta. TCRdb reprocessed the immunoSEQ multiplex PCR reads with MiXCR, giving one entry per CDR3 protein. The table records fewer than 85,000 distinct CDR3 sequences, about 95% of them present only once.

The gene calls are TRBV15 and TRBJ2-1; the D gene is possibly TRBD1 (6 bases). This sequence originates from a human donor with multiple sclerosis. Sequencing input: CD8+ T cells from PBMCs. CDR3 loop: CATSRTGQYNEQFF. The DNA of the CDR3 is TGTGCCACCAGCAGAACCGGACAGTACAATGAGCAGTTCTTC. Filled out from reference TRBV15 and TRBJ2-1, the complete variable domain reads DAMVIQNPRYQVTQFGKPVTLSCSQTLNHNVMYWYQQKSSQAPKLLFHYYDKDFNNEADTPDNFQSRRPNTSFCFLDIRSPGLGDTAMYLCATSRTGQYNEQFFGPGTRLTVL.